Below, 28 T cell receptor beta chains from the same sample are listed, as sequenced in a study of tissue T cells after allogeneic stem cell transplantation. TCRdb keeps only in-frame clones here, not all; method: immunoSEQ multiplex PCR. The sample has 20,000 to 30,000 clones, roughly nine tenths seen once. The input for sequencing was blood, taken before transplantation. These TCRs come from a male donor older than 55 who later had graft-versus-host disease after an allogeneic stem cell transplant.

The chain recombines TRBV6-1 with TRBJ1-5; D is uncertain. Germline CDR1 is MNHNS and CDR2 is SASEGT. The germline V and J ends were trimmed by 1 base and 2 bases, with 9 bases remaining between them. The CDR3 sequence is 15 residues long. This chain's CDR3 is CASSEGRAGNQPQHF. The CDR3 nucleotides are TGTGCCAGCAGTGAAGGAAGGGCCGGCAATCAGCCCCAGCATTTT.

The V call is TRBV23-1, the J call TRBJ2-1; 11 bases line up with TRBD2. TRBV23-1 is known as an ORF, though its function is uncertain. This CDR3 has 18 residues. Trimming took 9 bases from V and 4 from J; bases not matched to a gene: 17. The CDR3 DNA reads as TGCGCCAGGTTAGCGGGGGGGCCCTCCCAATTTTTTTACAATGAGCAGTTCTTC. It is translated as CARLAGGPSQFFYNEQFF.

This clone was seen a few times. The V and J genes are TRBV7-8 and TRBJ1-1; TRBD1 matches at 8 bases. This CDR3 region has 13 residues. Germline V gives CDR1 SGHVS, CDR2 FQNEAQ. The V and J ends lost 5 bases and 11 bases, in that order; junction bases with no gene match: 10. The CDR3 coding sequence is TGTGCCAGCAGCCGACAGGGGCGAGGTGTCGCTTTCTTT. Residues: CASSRQGRGVAFF. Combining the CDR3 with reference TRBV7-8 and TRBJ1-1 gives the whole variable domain GAGVSQSPRYKVAKRGQDVALRCDPISGHVSLFWYQQALGQGPEFLTYFQNEAQLDKSGLPSDRFFAERPEGSVSTLKIQRTQQEDSAVYLCASSRQGRGVAFFGQGTRLTVV.

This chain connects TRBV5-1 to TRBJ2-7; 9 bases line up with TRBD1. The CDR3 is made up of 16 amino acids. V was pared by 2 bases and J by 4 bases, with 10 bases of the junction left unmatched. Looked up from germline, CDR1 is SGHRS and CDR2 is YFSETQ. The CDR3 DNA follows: TGCGCCAGCAGCTTAGTCACAGGGGGCGAGTGGTACGAGCAGTACTTC. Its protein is CASSLVTGGEWYEQYF.

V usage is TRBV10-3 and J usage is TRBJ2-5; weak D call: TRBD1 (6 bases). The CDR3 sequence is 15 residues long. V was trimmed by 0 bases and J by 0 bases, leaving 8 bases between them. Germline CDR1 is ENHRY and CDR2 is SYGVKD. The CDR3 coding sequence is TGTGCCATCAGTGAGTCGGGACAATACCAAGAGACCCAGTACTTC. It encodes CAISESGQYQETQYF.

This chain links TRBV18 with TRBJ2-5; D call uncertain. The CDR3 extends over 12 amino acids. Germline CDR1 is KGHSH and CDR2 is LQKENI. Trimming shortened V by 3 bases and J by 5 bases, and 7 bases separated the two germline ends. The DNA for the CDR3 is TGTGCCAGCTCACCGTTGGGGGAGACCCAGTACTTC. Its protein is CASSPLGETQYF.

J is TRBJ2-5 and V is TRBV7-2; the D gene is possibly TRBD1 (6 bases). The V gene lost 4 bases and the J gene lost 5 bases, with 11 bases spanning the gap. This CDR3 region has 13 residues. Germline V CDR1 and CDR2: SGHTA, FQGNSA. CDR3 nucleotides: TGTGCCAGCAGCTCGGACAGACCGGAGACCCAGTACTTC. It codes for CASSSDRPETQYF.

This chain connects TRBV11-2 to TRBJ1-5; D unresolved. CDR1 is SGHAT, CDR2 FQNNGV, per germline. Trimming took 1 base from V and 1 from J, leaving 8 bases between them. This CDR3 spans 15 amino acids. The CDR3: CASSLGGVSNQPQHF. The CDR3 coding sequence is TGTGCCAGCAGCTTAGGGGGAGTGAGCAATCAGCCCCAGCATTTT.

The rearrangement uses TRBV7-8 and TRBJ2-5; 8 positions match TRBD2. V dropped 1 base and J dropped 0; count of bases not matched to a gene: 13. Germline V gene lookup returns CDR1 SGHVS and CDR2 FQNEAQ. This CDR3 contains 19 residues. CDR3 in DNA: TGTGCCAGCAGCTTAGTTTGGGTAGCGGGGCGATCCTACCAAGAGACCCAGTACTTC. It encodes CASSLVWVAGRSYQETQYF.

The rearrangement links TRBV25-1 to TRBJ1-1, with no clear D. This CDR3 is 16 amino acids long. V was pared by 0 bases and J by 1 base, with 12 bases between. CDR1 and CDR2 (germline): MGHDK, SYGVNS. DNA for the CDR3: TGTGCCAGCAGTGAATATTCGGTTCCATCGAACACTGAAGCTTTCTTT. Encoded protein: CASSEYSVPSNTEAFF.

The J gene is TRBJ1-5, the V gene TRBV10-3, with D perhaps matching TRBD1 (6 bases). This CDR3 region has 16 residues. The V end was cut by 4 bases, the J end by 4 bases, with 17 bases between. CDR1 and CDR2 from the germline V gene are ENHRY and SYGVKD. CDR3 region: CAISVTGNTGNQPQHF. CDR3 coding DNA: TGTGCCATCAGTGTTACAGGGAATACGGGGAATCAGCCCCAGCATTTT.

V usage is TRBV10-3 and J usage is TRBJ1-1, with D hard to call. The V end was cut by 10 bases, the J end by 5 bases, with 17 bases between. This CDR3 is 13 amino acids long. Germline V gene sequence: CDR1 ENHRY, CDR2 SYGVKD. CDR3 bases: TGTGCCACCGCCGCCGTGGGAGAGACTGAAGCTTTCTTT. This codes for CATAAVGETEAFF.

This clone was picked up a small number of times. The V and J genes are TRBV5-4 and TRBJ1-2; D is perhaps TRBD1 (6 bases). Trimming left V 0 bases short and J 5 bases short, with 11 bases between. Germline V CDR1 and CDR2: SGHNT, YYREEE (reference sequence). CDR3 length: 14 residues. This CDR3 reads CASSLVGQTYGYTF. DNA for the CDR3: TGTGCCAGCAGCTTGGTTGGACAGACGTATGGCTACACCTTC.

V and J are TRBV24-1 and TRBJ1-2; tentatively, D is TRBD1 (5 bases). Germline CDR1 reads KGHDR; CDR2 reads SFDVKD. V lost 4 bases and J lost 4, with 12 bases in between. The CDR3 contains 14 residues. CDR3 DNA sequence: TGTGCCACCAGTGACCCGACAGAGACCTATGGCTACACCTTC. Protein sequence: CATSDPTETYGYTF.

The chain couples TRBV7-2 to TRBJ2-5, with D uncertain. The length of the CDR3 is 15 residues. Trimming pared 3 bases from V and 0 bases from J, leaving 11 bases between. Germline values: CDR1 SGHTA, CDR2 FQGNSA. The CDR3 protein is CASSFGGWYQETQYF. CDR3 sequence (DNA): TGTGCCAGCAGCTTCGGCGGATGGTACCAAGAGACCCAGTACTTC.

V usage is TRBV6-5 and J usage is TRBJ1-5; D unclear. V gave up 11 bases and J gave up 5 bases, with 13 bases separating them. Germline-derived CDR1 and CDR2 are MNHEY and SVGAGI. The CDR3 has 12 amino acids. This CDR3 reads CAPGRGDQPQHF. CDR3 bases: TGTGCCCCGGGCCGGGGAGATCAGCCCCAGCATTTT.

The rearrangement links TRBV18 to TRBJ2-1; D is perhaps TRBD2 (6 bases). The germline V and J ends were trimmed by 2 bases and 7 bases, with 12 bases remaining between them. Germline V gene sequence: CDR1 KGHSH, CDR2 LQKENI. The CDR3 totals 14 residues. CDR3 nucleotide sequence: TGTGCCAGCTCACCAGGGACTGCTAATAATGAGCAGTTCTTC. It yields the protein CASSPGTANNEQFF.

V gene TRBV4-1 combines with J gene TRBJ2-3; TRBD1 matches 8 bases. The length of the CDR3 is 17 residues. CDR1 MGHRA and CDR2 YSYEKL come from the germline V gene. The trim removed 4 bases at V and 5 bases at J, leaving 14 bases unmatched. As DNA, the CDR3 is TGCGCCAGCAGCCCAGCTCCCCAGGGGGCCTCACAAGATACGCAGTATTTT. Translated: CASSPAPQGASQDTQYF.

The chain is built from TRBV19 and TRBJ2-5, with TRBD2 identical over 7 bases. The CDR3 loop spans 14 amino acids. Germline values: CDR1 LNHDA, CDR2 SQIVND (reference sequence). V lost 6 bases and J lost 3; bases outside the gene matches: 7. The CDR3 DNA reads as TGTGCCAGTAGGAAGACCGGGGGGAAAGAGACCCAGTACTTC. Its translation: CASRKTGGKETQYF.

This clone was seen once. The CDR3 loop is CSARGDSNQPQHF. The CDR3 bases are TGCAGTGCTCGTGGAGATAGCAATCAGCCCCAGCATTTT. The chain has TRBV20-1 and TRBJ1-5, with D unclear. The V gene's germline CDR1 is DFQATT and CDR2 SNEGSKA (reference sequence). Trimming shortened V by 5 bases and J by 0 bases, and 8 bases separated the two germline ends. The CDR3 extends over 13 amino acids.

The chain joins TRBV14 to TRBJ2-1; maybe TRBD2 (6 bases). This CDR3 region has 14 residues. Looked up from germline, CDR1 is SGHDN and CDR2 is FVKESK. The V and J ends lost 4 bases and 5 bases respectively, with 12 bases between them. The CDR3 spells CASSPERVDNEQFF. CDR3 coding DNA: TGTGCCAGCAGCCCTGAGCGGGTGGACAATGAGCAGTTCTTC.

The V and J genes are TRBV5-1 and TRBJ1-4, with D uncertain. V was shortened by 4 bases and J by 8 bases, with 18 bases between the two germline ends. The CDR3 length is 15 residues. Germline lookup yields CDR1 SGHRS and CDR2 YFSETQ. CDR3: CASSISGVSLEKLFF. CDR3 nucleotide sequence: TGCGCCAGCAGCATATCCGGTGTGTCGTTGGAAAAACTGTTTTTT.

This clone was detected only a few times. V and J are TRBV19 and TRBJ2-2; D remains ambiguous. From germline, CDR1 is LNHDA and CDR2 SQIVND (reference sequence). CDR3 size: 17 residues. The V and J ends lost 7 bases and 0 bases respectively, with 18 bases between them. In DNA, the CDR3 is TGTGCCAGTACCCTAACCCTCGGCAGATCGAACACCGGGGAGCTGTTTTTT. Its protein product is CASTLTLGRSNTGELFF. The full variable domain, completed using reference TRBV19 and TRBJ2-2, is DGGITQSPKYLFRKEGQNVTLSCEQNLNHDAMYWYRQDPGQGLRLIYYSQIVNDFQKGDIAEGYSVSREKKESFPLTVTSAQKNPTAFYLCASTLTLGRSNTGELFFGEGSRLTVL.

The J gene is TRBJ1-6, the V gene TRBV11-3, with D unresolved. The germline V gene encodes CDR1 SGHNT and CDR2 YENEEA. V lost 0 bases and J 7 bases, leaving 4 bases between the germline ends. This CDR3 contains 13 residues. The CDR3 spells CASSLDQNSPLHF. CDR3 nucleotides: TGTGCCAGCAGCTTAGATCAGAATTCACCCCTCCACTTT.

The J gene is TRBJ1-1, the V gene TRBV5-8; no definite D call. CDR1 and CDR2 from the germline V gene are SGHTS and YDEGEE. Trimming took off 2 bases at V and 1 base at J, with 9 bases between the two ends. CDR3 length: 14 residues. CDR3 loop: CASSFERGNTEAFF. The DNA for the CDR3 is TGTGCCAGCAGCTTTGAGAGAGGGAACACTGAAGCTTTCTTT. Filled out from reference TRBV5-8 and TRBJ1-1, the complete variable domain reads EAGVTQSPTHLIKTRGQQATLRCSPISGHTSVYWYQQALGLGLQFLLWYDEGEERNRGNFPPRFSGRQFPNYSSELNVNALELEDSALYLCASSFERGNTEAFFGQGTRLTVV.

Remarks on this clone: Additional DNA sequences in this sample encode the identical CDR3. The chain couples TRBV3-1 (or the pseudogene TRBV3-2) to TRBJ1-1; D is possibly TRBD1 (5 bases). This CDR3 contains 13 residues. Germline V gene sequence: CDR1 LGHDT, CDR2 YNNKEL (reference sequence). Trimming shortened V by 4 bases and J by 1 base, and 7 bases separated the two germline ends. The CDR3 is CASSPGPNTEAFF. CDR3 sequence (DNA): TGTGCCAGCAGCCCGGGACCGAACACTGAAGCTTTCTTT.

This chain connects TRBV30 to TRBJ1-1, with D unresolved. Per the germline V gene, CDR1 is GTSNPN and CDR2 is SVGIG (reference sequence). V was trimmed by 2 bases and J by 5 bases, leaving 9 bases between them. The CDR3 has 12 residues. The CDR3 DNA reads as TGTGCCTGGAGTCCCTCTCGTACTGAAGCTTTCTTT. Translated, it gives CAWSPSRTEAFF.

As DNA, the CDR3 is TGTGCCAGCAGTCCCGGGACAGGGGGACAGCCCCAGCATTTT. Translated, it gives CASSPGTGGQPQHF. The gene calls are TRBV6-5 and TRBJ1-5, with TRBD1 matching over 11 bases. J was trimmed by 7 bases and V by 5 bases; bases with no gene match: 4. The CDR3 is 14 amino acids. CDR1 and CDR2 (germline): MNHEY, SVGAGI.